Shown below are 15 T cell receptor beta chains from a single sample sequenced in a study of T cells expressing NK-cell markers. TCRdb reprocessed the 5' RACE reads, keeping one entry per CDR3 protein, no DNA. This sample's table reports 400,000 to 550,000 distinct CDR3 sequences. The sample comprised blood T cells: a sorted CD56 or NKG2C T cell subset, CD4+ or CD8+ T cells, or bulk PBMC T cells (not recorded which). Every receptor here comes from a woman between 18 and 69 years old in good health.

The chain recombines TRBV6-1 with TRBJ2-5; TCRdb outputs TRBD2, but without DNA this stays unchecked. CDR3 length: 14 amino acids. Germline CDR1 reads MNHNS; CDR2 reads SASEGT. CDR3 loop: CASSRLAGRETQYF.

The chain combines TRBV29-1 with TRBJ1-4; TCRdb's D call, TRBD1, is unchecked because there is no DNA. The CDR3 extends over 15 amino acids. Germline V gene data show CDR1 as SQVTM and CDR2 as ANQGSEA. The CDR3 loop reads CSVSRDPATNEKLFF.

V and J are TRBV14 and TRBJ1-4; TCRdb designates TRBD1, a call that cannot be tested without DNA. The CDR3 is made up of 15 amino acids. In germline, CDR1 is SGHDN, CDR2 FVKESK. CDR3 sequence: CASSQGPQSGGKLFF.

This sequence joins TRBV5-1 and TRBJ1-1. The CDR3 contains 15 residues. The V gene's germline CDR1 is SGHRS and CDR2 YFSETQ. CDR3 amino acids: CASSFYDGRNAEAFF.

The chain links TRBV12-3 or TRBV12-4 to TRBJ1-5; without DNA, the TCRdb call of TRBD1 cannot be checked. The CDR3 runs to 14 residues. The CDR3 reads CASRSKGAWQPQHF.

The chain joins TRBV30 to TRBJ2-3; TCRdb's D call of TRBD1 is untestable without DNA. There are 13 residues in the CDR3. Germline V gene lookup returns CDR1 GTSNPN and CDR2 SVGIG (reference sequence). The CDR3 here is CAWNRDRTDTQYF.

V is TRBV7-2 and J is TRBJ1-2; TCRdb outputs TRBD1, but without DNA this stays unchecked. The CDR3 covers 16 residues. Germline CDR1 is SGHTA and CDR2 is FQGNSA. This CDR3 reads CASSQRTGTGGYGYTF. Looking up the rest from reference TRBV7-2 and TRBJ1-2 gives the full variable domain: GAGVSQSPSNKVTEKGKDVELRCDPISGHTALYWYRQSLGQGLEFLIYFQGNSAPDKSGLPSDRFSAERTGGSVSTLTIQRTQQEDSAVYLCASSQRTGTGGYGYTFGSGTRLTVV.

V gene TRBV7-9 combines with J gene TRBJ2-1; the D gene TCRdb calls, TRBD1, cannot be checked with no DNA. CDR3 length: 14 residues. Per the germline V gene, CDR1 is SEHNR and CDR2 is FQNEAQ (reference sequence). This chain's CDR3 is CASSLAGGPSEQFF.

The chain uses TRBV18 and TRBJ2-1; TCRdb selects TRBD2, and the lack of DNA leaves this call unchecked. The CDR3 has 14 residues. Germline CDR1 and CDR2: KGHSH and LQKENI. The CDR3 sequence: CASSPPGLAIEQFF.

CDR3 amino acids: CASSLLWPGTDTQYF. This chain connects TRBV7-9 to TRBJ2-3. The CDR3 is 15 amino acids. CDR1 and CDR2 (germline): SEHNR, FQNEAQ (reference sequence).

The gene calls are TRBV29-1 and TRBJ2-3; TCRdb lists TRBD1, though no DNA is available to test this call. Per germline, CDR1 SQVTM and CDR2 ANQGSEA. The CDR3 spans 13 residues. The CDR3 protein is CSVGGLTGGTQYF.

The chain couples TRBV7-3 to TRBJ2-1; TCRdb designates TRBD1, a call that cannot be tested without DNA. The CDR3 spans 18 residues. Germline CDR1 and CDR2: SGHTA and FQGTGA. Here the CDR3 reads CASSFLRQGAFGYNEQFF.

The V call is TRBV23-1, the J call TRBJ2-5; TCRdb calls TRBD1, which cannot be checked without DNA. TRBV23-1 is reported as an ORF; its role is uncertain. This CDR3 spans 14 amino acids. The CDR3 here is CASSHRQGGETQYF.

The chain combines TRBV29-1 with TRBJ2-3; as DNA is missing, the TRBD1 call by TCRdb cannot be tested. Per germline, CDR1 SQVTM and CDR2 ANQGSEA. The CDR3 extends over 14 amino acids. CDR3 loop: CSVVNRASTDTQYF.

This sequence joins TRBV9 and TRBJ1-1. Germline loops: CDR1 SGDLS, CDR2 YYNGEE. This CDR3 spans 14 amino acids. The chain's CDR3 is CASSRIGLNTEAFF.